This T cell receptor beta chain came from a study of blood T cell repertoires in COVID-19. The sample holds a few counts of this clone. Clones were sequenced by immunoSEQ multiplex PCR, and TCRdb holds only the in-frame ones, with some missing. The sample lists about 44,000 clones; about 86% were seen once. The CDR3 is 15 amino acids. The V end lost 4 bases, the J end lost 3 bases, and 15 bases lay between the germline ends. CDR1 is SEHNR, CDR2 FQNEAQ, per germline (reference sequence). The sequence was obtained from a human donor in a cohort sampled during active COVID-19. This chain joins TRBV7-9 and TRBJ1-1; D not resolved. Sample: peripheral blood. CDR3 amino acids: CASSSGLGLDTEAFF. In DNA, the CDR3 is TGTGCCAGCAGCTCGGGATTGGGCTTAGACACTGAAGCTTTCTTT.